Listed below are T cell receptor beta chains from one sample, sequenced in a study of cytomegalovirus exposure and HLA in healthy donors. Clones were read by immunoSEQ multiplex PCR, and TCRdb kept only the in-frame ones, dropping some. Its listing shows some 130,000 clones. Sequencing was done on a sample of PBMCs. Source of these receptors: a middle-aged woman in good health and CMV-seropositive. Both conserved end residues are part of each CDR3. Each record gives: CDR3 protein, CDR3 DNA, V gene, D gene, J gene. D genes are given only for firm matches.

CDR3 protein: CASRATSGDTQYF
CDR3 DNA: TGTGCCAGTAGGGCAACTAGCGGAGATACGCAGTATTTT
V gene: TRBV19
D gene: TRBD2
J gene: TRBJ2-3

CDR3 protein: CASSLGSSGNTIYF
CDR3 DNA: TGCGCCAGCAGCTTGGGCAGCTCTGGAAACACCATATATTTT
V gene: TRBV5-1
D gene: -
J gene: TRBJ1-3

CDR3 protein: CASSNRQAPTGELFF
CDR3 DNA: TGTGCCAGCAGCAATCGACAGGCACCCACCGGGGAGCTGTTTTTT
V gene: TRBV5-5
D gene: -
J gene: TRBJ2-2

CDR3 protein: CSVGSRAREQYF
CDR3 DNA: TGCAGCGTTGGGAGCAGGGCCCGGGAGCAGTACTTC
V gene: TRBV29-1
D gene: -
J gene: TRBJ2-7

CDR3 protein: CAWSQGLGEQYF
CDR3 DNA: TGTGCCTGGAGTCAGGGTCTGGGCGAGCAGTACTTC
V gene: TRBV30
D gene: -
J gene: TRBJ2-7

CDR3 protein: CASSGVGGGEGYGYTF
CDR3 DNA: TGTGCCAGCAGCGGCGTCGGGGGGGGCGAGGGCTATGGCTACACCTTC
V gene: TRBV9
D gene: -
J gene: TRBJ1-2

CDR3 protein: CASSFRTSGRSETQYF
CDR3 DNA: TGTGCCAGCAGCTTCCGGACTAGCGGGAGATCGGAGACCCAGTACTTC
V gene: TRBV9
D gene: TRBD2
J gene: TRBJ2-5

CDR3 protein: CASSLGSTNEKLFF
CDR3 DNA: TGTGCCAGCAGTTTGGGCAGCACTAATGAAAAACTGTTTTTT
V gene: TRBV6-6
D gene: -
J gene: TRBJ1-4

CDR3 protein: CSVGWGGEKLFF
CDR3 DNA: TGCAGCGTGGGTTGGGGGGGAGAAAAACTGTTTTTT
V gene: TRBV29-1
D gene: -
J gene: TRBJ1-4

CDR3 protein: CASSFKRWTPRGDTEAFF
CDR3 DNA: TGTGCCAGCAGCTTTAAACGGTGGACACCTCGGGGGGACACTGAAGCTTTCTTT
V gene: TRBV7-8
D gene: -
J gene: TRBJ1-1